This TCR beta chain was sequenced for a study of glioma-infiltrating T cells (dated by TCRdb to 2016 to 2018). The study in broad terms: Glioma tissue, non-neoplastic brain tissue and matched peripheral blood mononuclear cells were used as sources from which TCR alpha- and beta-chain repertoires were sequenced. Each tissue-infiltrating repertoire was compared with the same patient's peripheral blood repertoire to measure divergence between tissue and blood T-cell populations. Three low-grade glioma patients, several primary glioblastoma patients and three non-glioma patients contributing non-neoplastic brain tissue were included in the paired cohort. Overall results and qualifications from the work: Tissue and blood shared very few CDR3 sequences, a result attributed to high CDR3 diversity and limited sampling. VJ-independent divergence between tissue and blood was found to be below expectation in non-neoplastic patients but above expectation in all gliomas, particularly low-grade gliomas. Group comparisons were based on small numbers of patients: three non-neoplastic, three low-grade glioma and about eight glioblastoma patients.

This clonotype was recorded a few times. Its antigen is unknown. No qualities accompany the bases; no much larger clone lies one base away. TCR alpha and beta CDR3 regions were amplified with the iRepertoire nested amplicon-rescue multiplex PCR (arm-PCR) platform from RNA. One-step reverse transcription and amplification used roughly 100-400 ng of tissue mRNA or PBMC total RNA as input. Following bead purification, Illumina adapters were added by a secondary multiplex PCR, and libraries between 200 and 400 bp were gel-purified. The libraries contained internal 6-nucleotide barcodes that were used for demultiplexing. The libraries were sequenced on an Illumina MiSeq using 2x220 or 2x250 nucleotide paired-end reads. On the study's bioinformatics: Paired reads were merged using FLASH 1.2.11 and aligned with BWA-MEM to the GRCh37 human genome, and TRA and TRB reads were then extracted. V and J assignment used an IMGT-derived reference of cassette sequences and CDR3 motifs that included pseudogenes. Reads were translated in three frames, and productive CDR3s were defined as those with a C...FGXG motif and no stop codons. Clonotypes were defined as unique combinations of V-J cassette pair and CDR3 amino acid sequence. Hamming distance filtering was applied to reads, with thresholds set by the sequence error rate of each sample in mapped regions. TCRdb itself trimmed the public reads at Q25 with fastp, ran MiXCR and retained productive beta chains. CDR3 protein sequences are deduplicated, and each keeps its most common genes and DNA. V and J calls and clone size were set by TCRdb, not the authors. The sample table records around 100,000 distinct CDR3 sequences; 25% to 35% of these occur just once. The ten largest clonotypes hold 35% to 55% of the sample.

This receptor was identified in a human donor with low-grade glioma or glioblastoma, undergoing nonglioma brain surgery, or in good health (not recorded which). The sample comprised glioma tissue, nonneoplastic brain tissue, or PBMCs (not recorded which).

The DNA reads TGTGCCAGCTCACGGGGCGGGGGAGCGGAGGACATTCAGTACTTC. This yields the protein CASSRGGGAEDIQYF. The rearranged segments are TRBV18 and TRBJ2-4, with 7 bases in between that match TRBD2. The CDR3 runs 15 residues from the cysteine to the phenylalanine. The retained sequence is limited to the CDR3, 45 bases, with the frame set at the first base. Unmatched junction bases come to 11, with V trimmed by 4 bases and J by 8 bases. Per the germline V gene, KGHSH is the CDR1 and LQKENI is the CDR2.